This T cell receptor (beta chain) was captured by sequencing in a study of graft-versus-host responses after intestinal transplantation. Across the whole study: Recipients received multivisceral, liver-intestinal, or isolated intestinal transplants. Tacrolimus and steroids were given for two to four years to all recipients after anti-thymocyte globulin induction.

Concerning this clone: Its specificity is unknown.

V lost 4 bases, J lost 4 bases, and 9 bases stayed unmatched. CDR3 length equals 18 residues. Germline CDR1 and CDR2: MDHEN and SYDVKM. Study conclusions and caveats: Peak levels of circulating GvH clones tracked with early post-transplant HvG declines. GvH clones surfaced in recipient marrow, some emerging earlier in ileum or blood.

TCRdb's table, derived via immunoSEQ multiplex PCR, lists solely in-frame clones and lacks some. This sample has tens of thousands of clones, with 89% found just once. The rearrangement joins TRBV28 to TRBJ2-1; 14 bases agree with TRBD2. Specimen: unstimulated CD8+ T cells sorted from spleen or lymph node cells, collected before intestinal transplant. This sequence originates from a human donor who received an intestinal transplant. The CDR3 DNA sequence: TGTGCCAGCAGTTGGGTGGGACTAGCGGGAGAATTATACAATGAGCAGTTCTTC. It codes for CASSWVGLAGELYNEQFF.